The TCR beta chain described here comes from a study of neurological immune-mediated disorders. This clonotype came up many times. A junction end diverges from the germline sequence, so it may reflect a read error. Germline assignment: CDR1 SGHRS and CDR2 YFSETQ. This CDR3 spans 12 amino acids. The cDNA was generated through 5'RACE incorporating 10-nucleotide random UMIs. TCRdb called the 5' RACE reads again in MiXCR, with one record for every CDR3 protein. The sample consists of over 60,000 distinct CDR3 sequences, about 5.5% of them appearing once. Stored at -80 C, 2 million PBMCs were the source of the unsorted libraries.

The TCR was taken from a woman younger than 45 with multiple sclerosis. The chain employs TRBV5-1 and TRBJ1-1; D is ambiguous. The sequenced sample was PBMCs. Here the CDR3 reads CASSLSDREYLF. CDR3 nucleotide sequence: TGCGCCAGCAGCTTGAGTGATAGGGAGTATCTCTTT.